The T cell receptor (beta chain) under discussion was sequenced for a study of OX40 agonist ivuxolimab in advanced cancers. Assay: immunoSEQ multiplex PCR; the TCRdb copy retains only in-frame clones and omits some. The sample has about 91,000 clones; less than 90% are singletons. The CDR3 runs 16 residues. Germline V gives CDR1 ENHRY, CDR2 SYGVKD. The V end was cut by 0 bases, the J end by 1 base, with 9 bases between. The chain combines TRBV10-3 with TRBJ2-2, with D possibly matching TRBD2 (6 bases). The source material was CD4+ or CD8+ T cells sorted from blood, sampled in a trial of the OX40 agonist ivuxolimab. The sequence derives from an adult with an advanced solid tumor such as melanoma, head and neck, liver or kidney cancer. CDR3 DNA sequence: TGTGCCATCAGTGAGTCGGGGACTCAGAACACCGGGGAGCTGTTTTTT. Its translation: CAISESGTQNTGELFF.